These 18 T cell receptor beta chains were sequenced from one sample in a study of CD8+ T cells in alopecia areata. Reverse transcription of extracted RNA yielded cDNA, which provided the sequencing template. Assay used: immunoSEQ multiplex PCR; TCRdb lists only in-frame clones, some missing. In the table there are about 220,000 clones, more than 45% of which are singletons. Treatment of the sample: oral pan-JAK inhibitor, 5-10 mg twice daily. This specimen was CD4+ T cells sorted from blood, taken at week 4, from a patient treated with tofacitinib. These receptors all stem from a human donor with alopecia areata.

This clone was counted a few times. V gene TRBV10-3 combines with J gene TRBJ1-1; D perhaps matches TRBD1 (5 bases). In germline, CDR1 is ENHRY, CDR2 SYGVKD. There are 13 residues in the CDR3. V lost 9 bases and J lost 0, with 11 bases in between. CDR3 sequence: CAIRDALNTEAFF. DNA of the CDR3: TGTGCCATTAGGGACGCATTGAACACTGAAGCTTTCTTT.

This chain uses TRBV5-1 with TRBJ2-7; D unclear. The CDR3 runs 15 residues. V was clipped by 0 bases and J by 2 bases, with 12 bases between them. The germline V gene encodes CDR1 SGHRS and CDR2 YFSETQ. DNA of the CDR3: TGCGCCAGCAGCTTGGTGCCTTTGGGGACCTACGAGCAGTACTTC. Protein sequence: CASSLVPLGTYEQYF.

This clone was counted a few times. The V call is TRBV29-1, the J call TRBJ2-3, with TRBD2 matching 9 bases. The CDR3 length is 14 residues. V was clipped by 6 bases and J by 4 bases; unmatched bases: 8. CDR1 and CDR2 (germline): SQVTM, ANQGSEA. CDR3 DNA: TGCAGCGTCTGGGAGATAGCGGGGGCAGATACGCAGTATTTT. It specifies CSVWEIAGADTQYF.

This clone was seen a single time. The chain joins TRBV6-5 to TRBJ1-2, with 8 bases aligning to TRBD1. Trimming removed 4 bases from V and 2 bases from J; junction bases left unmatched: 9. The CDR3 totals 16 residues. Germline V gene sequence: CDR1 MNHEY, CDR2 SVGAGI. The CDR3 is CASSSTGDPQNYGYTF. CDR3 bases: TGTGCCAGCAGTTCGACAGGGGACCCTCAAAACTATGGCTACACCTTC.

This clone was counted a few times. The chain has TRBV29-1 and TRBJ2-2; maybe TRBD2 (6 bases). CDR1 is SQVTM and CDR2 is ANQGSEA in the germline V gene. V lost 6 bases and J lost 2, with 10 bases in between. CDR3 length: 13 amino acids. CDR3 sequence reads: CSVGGANTGELFF. The CDR3 DNA is TGCAGCGTCGGCGGGGCCAACACCGGGGAGCTGTTTTTT.

The chain joins TRBV5-6 to TRBJ1-6; D gene unclear. Germline values: CDR1 SGHDT, CDR2 YYEEEE. This CDR3 has 15 amino acids. Trimming shortened V by 0 bases and J by 10 bases, and 14 bases separated the two germline ends. DNA for the CDR3: TGTGCCAGCAGCTTGGATCGGGTTTCCAGGTCACCCCTCCACTTT. This sequence encodes CASSLDRVSRSPLHF. Full variable domain (outside the CDR3, taken from reference TRBV5-6 and TRBJ1-6): DAGVTQSPTHLIKTRGQQVTLRCSPKSGHDTVSWYQQALGQGPQFIFQYYEEEERQRGNFPDRFSGHQFPNYSSELNVNALLLGDSALYLCASSLDRVSRSPLHFGNGTRLTVT.

The rearrangement joins TRBV7-3 to TRBJ2-2, with D possibly TRBD1 on 6 matching bases. This CDR3 has 16 residues. Germline V gene lookup returns CDR1 SGHTA and CDR2 FQGTGA. The V end lost 6 bases, the J end lost 6 bases, and 20 bases lay between the germline ends. The CDR3 nucleotides read TGTGCCAGCAGTCGTAGTGGGGCAGGGGCTTCCGGGGAGCTGTTTTTT. Residues: CASSRSGAGASGELFF. Based on the CDR3 plus reference TRBV7-3 and TRBJ2-2, the full variable domain is GAGVSQTPSNKVTEKGKYVELRCDPISGHTALYWYRQSLGQGPEFLIYFQGTGAADDSGLPNDRFFAVRPEGSVSTLKIQRTERGDSAVYLCASSRSGAGASGELFFGEGSRLTVL.

The chain is built from TRBV30 and TRBJ1-2; D gene unclear. CDR3 length equals 15 residues. With 4 bases removed from V and 5 bases from J, the gap between germline ends came to 20 bases. The germline CDR1 and CDR2 sequences are GTSNPN and SVGIG (reference sequence). CDR3 DNA: TGTGCCTGGACCAACCGAATCAGTGATCCTTATGGCTACACCTTC. This sequence encodes CAWTNRISDPYGYTF. Looking up the rest from reference TRBV30 and TRBJ1-2 gives the full variable domain: SQTIHQWPATLVQPVGSPLSLECTVEGTSNPNLYWYRQAAGRGLQLLFYSVGIGQISSEVPQNLSASRPQDRQFILSSKKLLLSDSGFYLCAWTNRISDPYGYTFGSGTRLTVV.

The rearrangement uses TRBV29-1 and TRBJ1-2; TRBD1 agrees at 9 bases. In germline, CDR1 is SQVTM, CDR2 ANQGSEA. The CDR3 consists of 13 residues. The J segment lost 3 bases and the V segment lost 7 bases, leaving 6 bases of the junction unmatched. This CDR3 is CSASGTGYYGYTF. CDR3 DNA sequence: TGCAGCGCCAGCGGGACAGGGTACTATGGCTACACCTTC.

The chain is built from TRBV4-3 and TRBJ1-2; 8 nucleotides line up with TRBD1. The V gene's germline CDR1 is LGHNA and CDR2 YSLEER. CDR3 size: 14 residues. V lost 5 bases, J lost 4 bases, and 6 bases stayed unmatched. In DNA form, the CDR3 reads TGCGCCAGCAGCGACTCGACAGGGGCCTATGGCTACACCTTC. Translated, it gives CASSDSTGAYGYTF.

The chain links TRBV10-3 to TRBJ1-1, with 7 bases that match TRBD1. CDR1 is ENHRY and CDR2 is SYGVKD in the germline V gene. V gave up 6 bases and J gave up 1 base; unmatched junction bases: 8. The CDR3 runs to 15 residues. The CDR3 DNA follows: TGTGCCATCAGCTTTGGACAGGAACAGAACACTGAAGCTTTCTTT. It translates to CAISFGQEQNTEAFF.

For the CDR3, the DNA is TGTGCCTGGAAGGTTGGACCTGAAGCTTTCTTT. This encodes CAWKVGPEAFF. The chain uses TRBV30 and TRBJ1-1; D gene ambiguous. V was cut by 4 bases and J by 6 bases, with 9 bases left in between. CDR1 is GTSNPN and CDR2 is SVGIG in the germline V gene (reference sequence). The CDR3 covers 11 residues.

CDR3 region: CSVEFRWTFSYNEQFF. For the CDR3, the DNA is TGCAGCGTTGAGTTTCGTTGGACTTTCTCCTACAATGAGCAGTTCTTC. The chain recombines TRBV29-1 with TRBJ2-1; D might be TRBD2 (5 bases). V lost 3 bases and J lost 0, with 15 bases in between. The germline V gene has CDR1 SQVTM and CDR2 ANQGSEA. There are 16 residues in the CDR3.

This rearrangement joins TRBV20-1 to TRBJ2-4; D not resolved. This CDR3 is 11 amino acids long. The germline CDR1 and CDR2 sequences are DFQATT and SNEGSKA (reference sequence). V lost 4 bases, J lost 6 bases, and 7 bases lay in between. CDR3 DNA sequence: TGCAGTGCTATAGCTTTAAACATTCAGTACTTC. It encodes CSAIALNIQYF.

Many counts were recorded for this clone. The chain has TRBV19 and TRBJ1-1, with 8 bases matching TRBD1. Losses at the gene ends were 8 bases for V and 4 bases for J; bases not matched to a gene: 3. The CDR3 loop spans 12 amino acids. Germline V gene lookup returns CDR1 LNHDA and CDR2 SQIVND (reference sequence). The DNA of the CDR3 is TGTGCCAGTCATGGACAGGGCACTGAAGCTTTCTTT. It encodes CASHGQGTEAFF.

A word on this clone: Other nucleotide sequences from this sample produce the same CDR3. This chain joins TRBV20-1 and TRBJ1-4; D gene unclear. The CDR3 runs to 11 residues. V lost 3 bases, J lost 8 bases, and 7 bases lay in between. CDR1 and CDR2 from the germline V gene are DFQATT and SNEGSKA (reference sequence). The CDR3 DNA reads TGCAGTGCTAGGGGTCAGGAAAAACTGTTTTTT. Residues: CSARGQEKLFF.

The rearrangement links TRBV5-1 to TRBJ2-3; 11 bases align to TRBD2. J gave up 6 bases and V 0 bases, and 3 bases lay outside the gene matches. The CDR3 length is 15 residues. Germline lookup yields CDR1 SGHRS and CDR2 YFSETQ. The DNA of the CDR3 is TGCGCCAGCAGCTTGGATGGACTAGCGGGCGATACGCAGTATTTT. Encoded protein: CASSLDGLAGDTQYF. The full variable domain, its missing parts supplied by reference TRBV5-1 and TRBJ2-3, is KAGVTQTPRYLIKTRGQQVTLSCSPISGHRSVSWYQQTPGQGLQFLFEYFSETQRNKGNFPGRFSGRQFSNSRSEMNVSTLELGDSALYLCASSLDGLAGDTQYFGPGTRLTVL.

V and J are TRBV5-1 and TRBJ2-6, with 8 bases matching TRBD1. CDR1 is SGHRS and CDR2 is YFSETQ in the germline V gene. The CDR3 has 19 amino acids. The V and J ends lost 2 bases and 1 base, in that order; junction bases with no gene match: 11. The CDR3 coding sequence is TGCGCCAGCAGCTTACCTCGACAGGGGCTCCATTCTGGGGCCAACGTCCTGACTTTC. Translating gives CASSLPRQGLHSGANVLTF.